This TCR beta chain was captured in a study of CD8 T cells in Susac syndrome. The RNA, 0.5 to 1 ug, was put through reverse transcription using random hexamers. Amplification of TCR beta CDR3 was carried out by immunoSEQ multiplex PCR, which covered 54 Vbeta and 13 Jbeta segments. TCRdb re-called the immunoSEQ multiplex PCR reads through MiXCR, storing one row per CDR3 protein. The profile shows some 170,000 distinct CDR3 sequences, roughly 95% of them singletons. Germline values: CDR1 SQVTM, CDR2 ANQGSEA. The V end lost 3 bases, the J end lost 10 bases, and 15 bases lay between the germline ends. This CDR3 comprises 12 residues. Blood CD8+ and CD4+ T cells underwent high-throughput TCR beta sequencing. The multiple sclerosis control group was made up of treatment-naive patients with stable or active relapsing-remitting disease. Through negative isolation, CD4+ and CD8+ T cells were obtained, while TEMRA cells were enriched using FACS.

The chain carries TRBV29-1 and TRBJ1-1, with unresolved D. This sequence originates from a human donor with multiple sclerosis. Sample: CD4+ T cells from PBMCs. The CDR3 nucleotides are TGCAGCGTTGAGGCCACCGGTTACGGAGCTTTCTTT. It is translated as CSVEATGYGAFF.